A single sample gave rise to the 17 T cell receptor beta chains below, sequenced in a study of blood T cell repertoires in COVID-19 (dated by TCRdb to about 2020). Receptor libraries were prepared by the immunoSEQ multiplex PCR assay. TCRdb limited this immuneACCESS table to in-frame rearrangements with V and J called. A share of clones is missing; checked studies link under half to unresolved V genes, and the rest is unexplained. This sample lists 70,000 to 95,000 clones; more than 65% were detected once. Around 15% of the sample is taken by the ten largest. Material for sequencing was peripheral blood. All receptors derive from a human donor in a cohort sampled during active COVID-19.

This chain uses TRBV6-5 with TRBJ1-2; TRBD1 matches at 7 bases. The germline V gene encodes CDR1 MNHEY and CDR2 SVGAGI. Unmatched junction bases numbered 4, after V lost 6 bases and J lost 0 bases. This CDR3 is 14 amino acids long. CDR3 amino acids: CASRLTGSNYGYTF. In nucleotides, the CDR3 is TGTGCCAGCAGACTGACAGGGTCTAACTATGGCTACACCTTC.

The CDR3 region is CASSPEPKNSEAFF. The CDR3, as DNA: TGTGCCAGCAGCCCAGAACCTAAGAACAGCGAAGCTTTCTTT. The chain uses TRBV14 and TRBJ1-1; D not certain. Trimming removed 4 bases from V and 8 bases from J, with 17 bases in between. The CDR3 loop spans 14 amino acids. Germline CDR1 is SGHDN and CDR2 is FVKESK.

CDR3 bases: TGTGCCAGCCGATCCTTTGGAGCCCAGCATTTT. It translates to CASRSFGAQHF. This chain joins TRBV2 and TRBJ1-5; no clear D gene. The V end was cut by 8 bases, the J end by 11 bases, with 13 bases between. CDR3 length equals 11 residues. Germline V gene lookup returns CDR1 SNHLY and CDR2 FYNNEI.

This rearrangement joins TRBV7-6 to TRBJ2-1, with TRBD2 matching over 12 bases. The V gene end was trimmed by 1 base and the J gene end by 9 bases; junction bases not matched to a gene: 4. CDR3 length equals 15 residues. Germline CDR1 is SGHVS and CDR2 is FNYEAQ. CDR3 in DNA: TGTGCCAGCAGCTTAGTCCCTAGCGGGGGGGGTGAGCAGTTCTTC. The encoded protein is CASSLVPSGGGEQFF.

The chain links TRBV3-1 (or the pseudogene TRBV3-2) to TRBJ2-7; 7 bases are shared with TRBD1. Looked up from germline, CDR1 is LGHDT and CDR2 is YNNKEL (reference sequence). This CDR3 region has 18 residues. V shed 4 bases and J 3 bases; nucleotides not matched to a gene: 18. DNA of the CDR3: TGTGCCAGCAGCCGTAGACAGGGCTTGGGGGCTACGAGCTACGAGCAGTACTTC. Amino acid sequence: CASSRRQGLGATSYEQYF.

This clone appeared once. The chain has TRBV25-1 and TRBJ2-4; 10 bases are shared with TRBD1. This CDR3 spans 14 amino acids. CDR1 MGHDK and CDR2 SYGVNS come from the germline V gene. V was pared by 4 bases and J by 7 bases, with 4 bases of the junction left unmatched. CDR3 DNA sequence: TGTGCCAGCAGTGCGACAGGGGGCATCAACATTCAGTACTTC. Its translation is CASSATGGINIQYF.

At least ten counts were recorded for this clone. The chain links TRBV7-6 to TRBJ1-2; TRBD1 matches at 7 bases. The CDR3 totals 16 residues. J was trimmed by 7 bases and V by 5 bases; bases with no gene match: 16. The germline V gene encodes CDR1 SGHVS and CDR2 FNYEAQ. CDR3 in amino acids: CASSLGDSRPTSGYTF. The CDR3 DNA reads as TGTGCCAGCAGCCTGGGGGACAGCCGGCCAACAAGTGGCTACACCTTC.

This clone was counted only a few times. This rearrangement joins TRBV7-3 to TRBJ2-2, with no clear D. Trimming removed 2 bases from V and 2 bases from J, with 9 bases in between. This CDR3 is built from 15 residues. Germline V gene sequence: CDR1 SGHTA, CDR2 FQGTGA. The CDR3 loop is CASSLYGSNTGELFF. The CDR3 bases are TGTGCCAGCAGCTTATACGGGTCTAACACCGGGGAGCTGTTTTTT.

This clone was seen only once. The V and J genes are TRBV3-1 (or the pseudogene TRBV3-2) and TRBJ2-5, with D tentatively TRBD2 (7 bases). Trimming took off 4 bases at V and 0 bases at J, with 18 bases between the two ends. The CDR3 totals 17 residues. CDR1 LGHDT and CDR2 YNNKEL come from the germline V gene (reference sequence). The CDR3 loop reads CASSPGLEGGYQETQYF. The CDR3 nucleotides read TGTGCCAGCAGCCCCGGCCTAGAGGGGGGGTACCAAGAGACCCAGTACTTC.

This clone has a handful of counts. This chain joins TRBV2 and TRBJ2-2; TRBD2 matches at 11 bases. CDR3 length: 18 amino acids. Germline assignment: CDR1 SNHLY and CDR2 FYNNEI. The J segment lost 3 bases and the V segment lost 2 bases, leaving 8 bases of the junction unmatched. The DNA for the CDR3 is TGTGCCAGCAGTGAACGACTAGCGGGATTTACGCACACCGGGGAGCTGTTTTTT. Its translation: CASSERLAGFTHTGELFF. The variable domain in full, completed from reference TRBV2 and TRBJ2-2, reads EPEVTQTPSHQVTQMGQEVILRCVPISNHLYFYWYRQILGQKVEFLVSFYNNEISEKSEIFDDQFSVERPDGSNFTLKIRSTKLEDSAMYFCASSERLAGFTHTGELFFGEGSRLTVL.

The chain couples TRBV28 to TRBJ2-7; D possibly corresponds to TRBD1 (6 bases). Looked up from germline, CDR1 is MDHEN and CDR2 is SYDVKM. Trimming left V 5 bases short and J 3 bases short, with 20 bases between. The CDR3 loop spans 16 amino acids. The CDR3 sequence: CASSPLGQGLNYEQYF. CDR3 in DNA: TGTGCCAGCAGTCCCCTAGGGCAGGGGCTAAACTACGAGCAGTACTTC.

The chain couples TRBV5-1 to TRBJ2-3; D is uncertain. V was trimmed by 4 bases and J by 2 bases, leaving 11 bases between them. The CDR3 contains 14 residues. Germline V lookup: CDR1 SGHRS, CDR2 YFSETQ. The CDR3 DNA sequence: TGCGCCAGCAGCCCCGAGGATCCCACAGATACGCAGTATTTT. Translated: CASSPEDPTDTQYF. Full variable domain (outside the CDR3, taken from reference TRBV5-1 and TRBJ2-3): KAGVTQTPRYLIKTRGQQVTLSCSPISGHRSVSWYQQTPGQGLQFLFEYFSETQRNKGNFPGRFSGRQFSNSRSEMNVSTLELGDSALYLCASSPEDPTDTQYFGPGTRLTVL.

Written as DNA, the CDR3 is TGTGCCAGCAGGGACAGGGAGCGGGAGACCCAGTACTTC. This encodes CASRDRERETQYF. This chain links TRBV6-6 with TRBJ2-5; TRBD1 matches 8 bases. Germline CDR1 reads MNHNY; CDR2 reads SVGAGI (reference sequence). J was trimmed by 5 bases and V by 6 bases; bases with no gene match: 5. The CDR3 spans 13 residues.

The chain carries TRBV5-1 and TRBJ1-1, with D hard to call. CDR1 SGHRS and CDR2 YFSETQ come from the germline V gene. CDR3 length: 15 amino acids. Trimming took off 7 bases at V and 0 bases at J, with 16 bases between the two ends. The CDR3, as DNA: TGCGCCAGCTCTAGGAAGAGCCACCTGAACACTGAAGCTTTCTTT. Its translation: CASSRKSHLNTEAFF.

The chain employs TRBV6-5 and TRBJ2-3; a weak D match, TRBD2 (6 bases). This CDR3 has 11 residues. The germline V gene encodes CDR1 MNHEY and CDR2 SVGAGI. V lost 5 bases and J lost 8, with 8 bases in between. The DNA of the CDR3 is TGTGCCAGCAGTCGGCGGGGTACGCAGTATTTT. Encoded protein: CASSRRGTQYF.

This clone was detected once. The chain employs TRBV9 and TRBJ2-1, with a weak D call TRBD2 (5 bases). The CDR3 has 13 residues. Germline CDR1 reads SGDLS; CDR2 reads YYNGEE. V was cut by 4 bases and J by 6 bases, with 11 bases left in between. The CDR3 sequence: CASSTSGGNEQFF. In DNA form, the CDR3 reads TGTGCCAGCAGCACAAGCGGAGGCAATGAGCAGTTCTTC.

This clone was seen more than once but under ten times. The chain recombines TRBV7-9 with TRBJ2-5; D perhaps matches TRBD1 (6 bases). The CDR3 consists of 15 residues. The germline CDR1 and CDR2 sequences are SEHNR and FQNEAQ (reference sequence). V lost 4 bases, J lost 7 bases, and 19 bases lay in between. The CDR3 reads CASSSFSGVEGTQYF. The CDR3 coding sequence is TGTGCCAGCAGCTCGTTTTCAGGGGTCGAAGGGACCCAGTACTTC.